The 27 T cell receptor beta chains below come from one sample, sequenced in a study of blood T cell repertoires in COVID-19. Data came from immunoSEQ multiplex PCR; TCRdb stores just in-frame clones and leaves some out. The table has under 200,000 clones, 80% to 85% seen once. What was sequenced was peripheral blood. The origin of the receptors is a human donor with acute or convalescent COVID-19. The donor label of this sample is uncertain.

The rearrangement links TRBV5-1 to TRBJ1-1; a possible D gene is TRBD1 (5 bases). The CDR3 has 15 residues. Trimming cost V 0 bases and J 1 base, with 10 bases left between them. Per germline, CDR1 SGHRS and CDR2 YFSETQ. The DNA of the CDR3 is TGCGCCAGCAGCTTGGTGGGGCAGAAGAACACTGAAGCTTTCTTT. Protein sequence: CASSLVGQKNTEAFF.

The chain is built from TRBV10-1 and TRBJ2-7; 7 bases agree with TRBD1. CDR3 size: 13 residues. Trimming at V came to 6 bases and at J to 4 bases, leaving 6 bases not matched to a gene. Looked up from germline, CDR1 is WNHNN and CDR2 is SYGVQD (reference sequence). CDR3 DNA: TGCGCCAGCAGACGGGACAGCTCTTACGAGCAGTACTTC. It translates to CASRRDSSYEQYF.

The CDR3 nucleotides read TGTGCCAGCAGCCCGCAGGTTAACTATGGCTACACCTTC. This encodes CASSPQVNYGYTF. This sequence joins TRBV28 and TRBJ1-2; D gene uncertain. Looked up from germline, CDR1 is MDHEN and CDR2 is SYDVKM. Between the trimmed V and J ends, which lost 6 bases and 1 base, there was a span of 9 bases. This CDR3 is 13 amino acids long.

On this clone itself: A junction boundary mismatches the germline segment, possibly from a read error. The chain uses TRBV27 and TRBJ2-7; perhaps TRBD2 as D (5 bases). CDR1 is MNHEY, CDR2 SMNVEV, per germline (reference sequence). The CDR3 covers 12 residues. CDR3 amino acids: CASRTEGIAPVF. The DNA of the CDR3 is TGTGCCAGCAGGACCGAAGGGATAGCGCCAGTTTTC.

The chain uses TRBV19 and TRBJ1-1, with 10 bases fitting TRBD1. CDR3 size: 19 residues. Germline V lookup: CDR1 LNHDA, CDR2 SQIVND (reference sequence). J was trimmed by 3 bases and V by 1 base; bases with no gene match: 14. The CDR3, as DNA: TGTGCCAGTAGTATAGGGAGCTGGACAGGGGGGAGGTTGGACACTGAAGCTTTCTTT. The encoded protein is CASSIGSWTGGRLDTEAFF.

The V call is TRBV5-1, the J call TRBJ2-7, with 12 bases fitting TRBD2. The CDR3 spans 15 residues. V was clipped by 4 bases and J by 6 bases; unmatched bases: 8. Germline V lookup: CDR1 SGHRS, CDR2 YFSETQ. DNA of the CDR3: TGCGCCAGCAGCGGGACTCTAGCGGGAGGGGTCGAGCAGTACTTC. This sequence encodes CASSGTLAGGVEQYF.

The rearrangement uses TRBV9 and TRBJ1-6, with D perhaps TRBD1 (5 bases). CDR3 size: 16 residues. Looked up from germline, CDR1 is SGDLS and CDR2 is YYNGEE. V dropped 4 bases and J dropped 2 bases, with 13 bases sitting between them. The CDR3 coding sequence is TGTGCCAGCAGCCCAACAGGTCAAGCCTATAATTCACCCCTCCACTTT. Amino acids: CASSPTGQAYNSPLHF.

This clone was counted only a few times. Here the CDR3 reads CASSRVQVTGNTIYF. The CDR3 DNA reads TGTGCCAGCAGTCGGGTACAGGTAACTGGAAACACCATATATTTT. The chain recombines TRBV28 with TRBJ1-3, with D tentatively TRBD1 (5 bases). V was trimmed by 5 bases and J by 2 bases, leaving 13 bases between them. The CDR3 is 15 residues long. The germline CDR1 and CDR2 sequences are MDHEN and SYDVKM.

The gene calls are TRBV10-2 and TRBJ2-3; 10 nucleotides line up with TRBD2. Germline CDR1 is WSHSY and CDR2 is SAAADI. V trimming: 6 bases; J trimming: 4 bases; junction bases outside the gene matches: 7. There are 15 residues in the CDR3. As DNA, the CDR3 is TGCGCCAGCAGCCCCCTAGCGGGAGTGGCAGATACGCAGTATTTT. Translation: CASSPLAGVADTQYF.

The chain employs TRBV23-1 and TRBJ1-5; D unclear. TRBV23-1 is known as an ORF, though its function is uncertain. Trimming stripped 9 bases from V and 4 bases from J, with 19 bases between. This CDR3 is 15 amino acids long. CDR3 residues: CARPSETPLNQPQHF. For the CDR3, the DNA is TGCGCCAGACCCTCGGAGACTCCATTAAATCAGCCCCAGCATTTT.

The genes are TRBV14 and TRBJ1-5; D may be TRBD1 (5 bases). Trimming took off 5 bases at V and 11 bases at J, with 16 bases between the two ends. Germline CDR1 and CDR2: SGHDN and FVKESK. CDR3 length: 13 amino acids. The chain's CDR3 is CASSLSVGGAQHF. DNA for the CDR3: TGTGCCAGCAGCTTAAGTGTCGGAGGGGCCCAGCATTTT.

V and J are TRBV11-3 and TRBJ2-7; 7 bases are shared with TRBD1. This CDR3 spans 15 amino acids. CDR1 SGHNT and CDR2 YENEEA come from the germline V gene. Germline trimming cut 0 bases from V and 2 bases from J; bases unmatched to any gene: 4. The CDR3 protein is CASSLEGQRTYEQYF. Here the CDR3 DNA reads TGTGCCAGCAGCTTAGAGGGACAGCGCACCTACGAGCAGTACTTC.

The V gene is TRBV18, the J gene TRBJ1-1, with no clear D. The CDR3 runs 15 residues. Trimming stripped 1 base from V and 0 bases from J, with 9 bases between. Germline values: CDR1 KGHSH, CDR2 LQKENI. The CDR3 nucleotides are TGTGCCAGCTCACCACAGGAGGGAATGAACACTGAAGCTTTCTTT. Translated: CASSPQEGMNTEAFF.

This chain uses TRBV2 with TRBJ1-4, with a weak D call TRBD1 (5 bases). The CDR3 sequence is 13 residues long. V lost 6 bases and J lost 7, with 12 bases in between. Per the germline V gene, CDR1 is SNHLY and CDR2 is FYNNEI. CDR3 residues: CASRGDSAEKLFF. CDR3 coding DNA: TGTGCCAGCAGAGGCGACAGCGCTGAAAAACTGTTTTTT.

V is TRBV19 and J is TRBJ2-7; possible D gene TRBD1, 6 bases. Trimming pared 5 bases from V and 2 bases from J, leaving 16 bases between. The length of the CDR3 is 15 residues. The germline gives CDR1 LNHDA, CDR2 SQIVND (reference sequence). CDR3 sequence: CASSWGQGRPYEQYF. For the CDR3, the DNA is TGTGCCAGTAGTTGGGGGCAGGGGAGACCCTACGAGCAGTACTTC.

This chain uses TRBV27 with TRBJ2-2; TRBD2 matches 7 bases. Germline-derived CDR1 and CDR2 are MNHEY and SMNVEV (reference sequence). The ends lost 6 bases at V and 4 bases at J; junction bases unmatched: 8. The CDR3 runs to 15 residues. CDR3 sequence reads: CASSRLAVGTGELFF. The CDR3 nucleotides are TGTGCCAGCAGCAGACTAGCCGTAGGCACCGGGGAGCTGTTTTTT.

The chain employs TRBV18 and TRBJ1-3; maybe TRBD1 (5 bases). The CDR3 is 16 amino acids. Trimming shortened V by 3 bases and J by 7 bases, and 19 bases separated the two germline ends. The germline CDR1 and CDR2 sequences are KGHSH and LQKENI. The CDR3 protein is CASSPASGQAINTIYF. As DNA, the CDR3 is TGTGCCAGCTCACCTGCTTCAGGACAAGCAATTAACACCATATATTTT.

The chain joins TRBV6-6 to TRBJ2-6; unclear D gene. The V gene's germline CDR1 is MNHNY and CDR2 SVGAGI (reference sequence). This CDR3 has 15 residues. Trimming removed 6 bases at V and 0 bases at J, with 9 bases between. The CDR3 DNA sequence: TGTGCCAGCAGCCTACAGAGCTCTGGGGCCAACGTCCTGACTTTC. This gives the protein CASSLQSSGANVLTF.

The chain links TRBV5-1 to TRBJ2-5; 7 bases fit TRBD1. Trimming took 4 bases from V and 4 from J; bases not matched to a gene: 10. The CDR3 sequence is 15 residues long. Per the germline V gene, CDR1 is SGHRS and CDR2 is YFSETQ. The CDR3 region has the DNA TGCGCCAGCAGCCGTGAGGGGGCGCCGGGAGAGACCCAGTACTTC. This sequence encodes CASSREGAPGETQYF.

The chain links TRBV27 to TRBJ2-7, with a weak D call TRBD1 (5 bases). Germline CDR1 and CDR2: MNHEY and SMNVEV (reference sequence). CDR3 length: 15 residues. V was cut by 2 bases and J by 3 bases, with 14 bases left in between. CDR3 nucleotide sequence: TGTGCCAGCAGTTTAAAGGACAAGGACGACTACGAGCAGTACTTC. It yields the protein CASSLKDKDDYEQYF.

DNA for the CDR3: TGCGCCAGCAGCTTGGAGGTAGCGGGGGGCTACAATGAGCAGTTCTTC. It specifies CASSLEVAGGYNEQFF. The genes are TRBV5-1 and TRBJ2-1; 10 bases match TRBD2. The CDR3 has 16 amino acids. V shed 0 bases, J shed 3 bases, and the junction held 3 bases outside the gene matches. The germline gives CDR1 SGHRS, CDR2 YFSETQ.

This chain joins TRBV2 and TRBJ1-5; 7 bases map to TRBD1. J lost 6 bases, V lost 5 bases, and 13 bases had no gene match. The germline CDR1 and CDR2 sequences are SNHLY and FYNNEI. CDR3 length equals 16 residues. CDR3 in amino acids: CASSQTGTGGGQPQHF. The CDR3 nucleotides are TGTGCCAGCAGTCAGACAGGGACGGGCGGTGGTCAGCCCCAGCATTTT.

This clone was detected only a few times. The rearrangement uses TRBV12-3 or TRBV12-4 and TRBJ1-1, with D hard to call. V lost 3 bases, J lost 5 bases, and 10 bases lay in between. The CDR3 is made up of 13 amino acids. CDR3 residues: CASSFKRETEAFF. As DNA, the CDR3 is TGTGCCAGCAGTTTCAAAAGGGAGACTGAAGCTTTCTTT.

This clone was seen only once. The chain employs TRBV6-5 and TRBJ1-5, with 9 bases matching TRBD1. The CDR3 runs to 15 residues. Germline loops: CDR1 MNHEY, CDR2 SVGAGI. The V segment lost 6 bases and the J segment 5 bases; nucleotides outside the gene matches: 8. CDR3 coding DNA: TGTGCCAGCAGGAAACAGGGGGCAGGCGATCAGCCCCAGCATTTT. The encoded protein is CASRKQGAGDQPQHF.

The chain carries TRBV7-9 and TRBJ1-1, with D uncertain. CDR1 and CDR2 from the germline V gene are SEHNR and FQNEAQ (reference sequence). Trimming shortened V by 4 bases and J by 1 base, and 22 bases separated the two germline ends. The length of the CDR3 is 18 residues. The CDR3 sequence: CASSSSGIFLGGNTEAFF. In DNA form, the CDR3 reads TGTGCCAGCAGCTCCTCCGGGATCTTCCTAGGAGGGAACACTGAAGCTTTCTTT.

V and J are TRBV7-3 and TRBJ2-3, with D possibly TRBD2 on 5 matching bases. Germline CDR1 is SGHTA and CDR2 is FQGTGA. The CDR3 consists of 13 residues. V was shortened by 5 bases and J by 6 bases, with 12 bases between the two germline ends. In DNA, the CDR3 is TGTGCCAGCAGCGGATCTCGAGGGGATACGCAGTATTTT. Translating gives CASSGSRGDTQYF. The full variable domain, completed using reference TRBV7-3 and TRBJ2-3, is GAGVSQTPSNKVTEKGKYVELRCDPISGHTALYWYRQSLGQGPEFLIYFQGTGAADDSGLPNDRFFAVRPEGSVSTLKIQRTERGDSAVYLCASSGSRGDTQYFGPGTRLTVL.

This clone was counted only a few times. CDR3 residues: CASSFGPQGRTEAFF. CDR3 bases: TGTGCCAGCAGCTTTGGCCCTCAGGGGCGGACTGAAGCTTTCTTT. This chain uses TRBV7-8 with TRBJ1-1; D perhaps matches TRBD1 (6 bases). V was pared by 3 bases and J by 5 bases, with 16 bases between. Germline assignment: CDR1 SGHVS and CDR2 FQNEAQ. The CDR3 is 15 amino acids. The full variable domain, in which reference TRBV7-8 and TRBJ1-1 provide the parts outside the CDR3, is GAGVSQSPRYKVAKRGQDVALRCDPISGHVSLFWYQQALGQGPEFLTYFQNEAQLDKSGLPSDRFFAERPEGSVSTLKIQRTQQEDSAVYLCASSFGPQGRTEAFFGQGTRLTVV.